The entry that follows covers one T cell receptor beta chain sequence. Tregs were sorted as CD4+CD25+CD127-/low cells. Trimming removed 4 bases from V and 4 bases from J; junction bases left unmatched: 6. Germline V gene sequence: CDR1 SEHNR, CDR2 FQNEAQ (reference sequence). The CDR3 contains 16 residues. MiXCR, applied by TCRdb to the 5' RACE reads, yields one record per CDR3 protein. Of approximately 40,000 distinct CDR3 sequences listed, around 20% are singletons. The source material was Tregs sorted from blood. The clonotype was recovered from a female donor with breast cancer. The genes are TRBV7-9 and TRBJ2-3, with 12 bases aligning to TRBD2. The CDR3 DNA reads as TGTGCCAGCAGCTCCCCCGGGACTAGCGGGCCAGATACGCAGTATTTT. This gives the protein CASSSPGTSGPDTQYF.